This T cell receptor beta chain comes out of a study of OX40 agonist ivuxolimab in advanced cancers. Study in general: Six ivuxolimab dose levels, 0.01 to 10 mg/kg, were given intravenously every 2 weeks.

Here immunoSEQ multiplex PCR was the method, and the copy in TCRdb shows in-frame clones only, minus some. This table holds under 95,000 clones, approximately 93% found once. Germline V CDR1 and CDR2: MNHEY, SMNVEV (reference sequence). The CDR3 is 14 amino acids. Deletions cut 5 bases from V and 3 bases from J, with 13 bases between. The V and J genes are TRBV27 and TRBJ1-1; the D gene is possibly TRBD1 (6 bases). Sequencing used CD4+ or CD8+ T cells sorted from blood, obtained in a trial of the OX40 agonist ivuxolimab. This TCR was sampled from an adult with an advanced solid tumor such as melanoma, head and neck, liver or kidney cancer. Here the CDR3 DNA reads TGTGCCAGCAGTCCAAATTACAGGGACACTGAAGCTTTCTTT. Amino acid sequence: CASSPNYRDTEAFF.